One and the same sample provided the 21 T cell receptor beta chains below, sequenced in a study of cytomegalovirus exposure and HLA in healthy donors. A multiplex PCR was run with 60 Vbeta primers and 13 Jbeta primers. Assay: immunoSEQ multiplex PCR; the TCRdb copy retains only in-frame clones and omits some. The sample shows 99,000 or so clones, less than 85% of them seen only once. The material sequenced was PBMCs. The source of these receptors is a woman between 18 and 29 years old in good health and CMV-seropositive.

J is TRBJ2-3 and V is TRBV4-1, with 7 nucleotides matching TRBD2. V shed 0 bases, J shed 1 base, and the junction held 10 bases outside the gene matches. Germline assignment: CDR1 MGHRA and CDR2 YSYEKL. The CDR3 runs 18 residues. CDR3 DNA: TGCGCCAGCAGCCAAGAAGCCGGGGCCCGGGGGGGCACAGATACGCAGTATTTT. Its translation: CASSQEAGARGGTDTQYF.

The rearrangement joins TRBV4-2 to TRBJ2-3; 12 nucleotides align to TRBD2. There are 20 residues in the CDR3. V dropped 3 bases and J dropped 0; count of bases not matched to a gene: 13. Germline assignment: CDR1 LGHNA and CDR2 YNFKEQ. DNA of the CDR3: TGTGCCAGCAGCCACCCGACTAGCGGGAGTAAGATGGGTAGCACAGATACGCAGTATTTT. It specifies CASSHPTSGSKMGSTDTQYF.

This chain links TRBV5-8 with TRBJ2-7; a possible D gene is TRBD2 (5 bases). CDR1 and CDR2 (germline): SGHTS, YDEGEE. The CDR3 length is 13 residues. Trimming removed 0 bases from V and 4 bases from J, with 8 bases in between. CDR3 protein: CASSLGGQYEQYF. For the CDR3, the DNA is TGTGCCAGCAGCTTGGGCGGGCAGTACGAGCAGTACTTC.

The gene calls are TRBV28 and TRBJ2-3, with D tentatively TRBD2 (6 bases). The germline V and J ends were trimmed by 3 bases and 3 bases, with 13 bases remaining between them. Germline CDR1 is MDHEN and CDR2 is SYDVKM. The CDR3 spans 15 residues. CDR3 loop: CASSFGGSPTDTQYF. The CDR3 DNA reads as TGTGCCAGCAGTTTTGGAGGGAGTCCTACAGATACGCAGTATTTT.

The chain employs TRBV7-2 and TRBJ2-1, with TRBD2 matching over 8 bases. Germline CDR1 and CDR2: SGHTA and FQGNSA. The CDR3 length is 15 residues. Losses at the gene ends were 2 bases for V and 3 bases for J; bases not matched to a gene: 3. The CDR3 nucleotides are TGTGCCAGCAGCTTAAGAGCGGGAGACTACAATGAGCAGTTCTTC. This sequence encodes CASSLRAGDYNEQFF.

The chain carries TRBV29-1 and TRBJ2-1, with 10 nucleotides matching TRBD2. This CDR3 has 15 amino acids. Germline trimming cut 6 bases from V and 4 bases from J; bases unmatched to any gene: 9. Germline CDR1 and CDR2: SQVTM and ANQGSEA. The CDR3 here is CSVLGLAGGYNEQFF. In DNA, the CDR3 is TGCAGCGTCCTTGGGTTAGCGGGAGGTTACAATGAGCAGTTCTTC.

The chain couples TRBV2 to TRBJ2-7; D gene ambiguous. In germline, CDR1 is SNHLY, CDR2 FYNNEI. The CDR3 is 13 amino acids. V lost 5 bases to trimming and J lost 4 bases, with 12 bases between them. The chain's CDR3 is CASSKRLIYEQYF. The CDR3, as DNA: TGTGCCAGCAGTAAACGACTGATTTACGAGCAGTACTTC.

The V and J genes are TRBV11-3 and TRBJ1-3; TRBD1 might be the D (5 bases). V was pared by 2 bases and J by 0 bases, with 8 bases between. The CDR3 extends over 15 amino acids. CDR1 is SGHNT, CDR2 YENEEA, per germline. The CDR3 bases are TGTGCCAGCAGCTTACAGGGACTCTCTGGAAACACCATATATTTT. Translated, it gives CASSLQGLSGNTIYF.

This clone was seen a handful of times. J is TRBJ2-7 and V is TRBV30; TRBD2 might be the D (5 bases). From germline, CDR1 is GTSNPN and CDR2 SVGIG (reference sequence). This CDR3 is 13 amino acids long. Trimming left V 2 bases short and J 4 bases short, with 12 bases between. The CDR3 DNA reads TGTGCCTGGAGTAAGTGGACTGGATACGAGCAGTACTTC. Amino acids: CAWSKWTGYEQYF.

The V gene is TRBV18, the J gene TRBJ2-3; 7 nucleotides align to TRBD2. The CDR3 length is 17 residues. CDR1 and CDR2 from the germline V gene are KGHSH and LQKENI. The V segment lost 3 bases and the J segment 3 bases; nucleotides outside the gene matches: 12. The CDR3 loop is CASSPQEGAGTTDTQYF. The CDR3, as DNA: TGTGCCAGCTCACCCCAAGAAGGAGCGGGAACAACAGATACGCAGTATTTT.

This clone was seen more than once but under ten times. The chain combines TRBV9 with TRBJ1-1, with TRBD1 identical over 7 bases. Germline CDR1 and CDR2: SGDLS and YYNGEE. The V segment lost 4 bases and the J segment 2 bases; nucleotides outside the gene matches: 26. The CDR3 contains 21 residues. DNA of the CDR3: TGTGCCAGCAGCCCCGAGATTGGACAGGCTACCGGGGTGGCGAGAAACACTGAAGCTTTCTTT. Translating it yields CASSPEIGQATGVARNTEAFF.

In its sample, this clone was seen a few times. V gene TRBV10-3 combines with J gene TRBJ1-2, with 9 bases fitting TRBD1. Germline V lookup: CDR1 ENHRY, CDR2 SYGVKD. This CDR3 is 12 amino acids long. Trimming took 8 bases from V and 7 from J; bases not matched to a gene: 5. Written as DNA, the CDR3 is TGTGCCATCCAACAGGGGGCTGGTGGCTACACCTTC. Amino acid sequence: CAIQQGAGGYTF.

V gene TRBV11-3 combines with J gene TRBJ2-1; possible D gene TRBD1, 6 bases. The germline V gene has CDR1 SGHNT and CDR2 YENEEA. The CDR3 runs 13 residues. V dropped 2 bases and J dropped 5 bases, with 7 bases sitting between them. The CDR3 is CASSLPGDNEQFF. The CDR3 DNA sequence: TGTGCCAGCAGCTTACCAGGGGACAATGAGCAGTTCTTC.

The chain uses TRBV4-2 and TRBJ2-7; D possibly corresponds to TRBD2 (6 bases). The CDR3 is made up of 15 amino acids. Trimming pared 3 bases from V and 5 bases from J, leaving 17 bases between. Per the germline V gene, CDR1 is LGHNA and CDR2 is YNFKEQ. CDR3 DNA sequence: TGTGCCAGCAGCCAGGTCGGCGGGAAAGGTGACGAGCAGTACTTC. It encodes CASSQVGGKGDEQYF.

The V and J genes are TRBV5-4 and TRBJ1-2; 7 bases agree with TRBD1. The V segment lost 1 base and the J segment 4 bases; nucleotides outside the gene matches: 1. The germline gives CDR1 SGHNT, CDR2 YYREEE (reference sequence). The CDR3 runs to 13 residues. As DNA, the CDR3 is TGTGCCAGCAGCTTGTCAGGGGGCTATGGCTACACCTTC. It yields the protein CASSLSGGYGYTF. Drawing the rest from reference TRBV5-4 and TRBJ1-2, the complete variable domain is ETGVTQSPTHLIKTRGQQVTLRCSSQSGHNTVSWYQQALGQGPQFIFQYYREEENGRGNFPPRFSGLQFPNYSSELNVNALELDDSALYLCASSLSGGYGYTFGSGTRLTVV.

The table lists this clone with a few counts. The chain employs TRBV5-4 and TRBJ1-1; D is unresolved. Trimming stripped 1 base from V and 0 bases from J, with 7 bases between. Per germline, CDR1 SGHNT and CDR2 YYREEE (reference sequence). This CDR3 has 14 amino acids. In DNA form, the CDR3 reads TGTGCCAGCAGCTTGAGCGGGGTGAACACTGAAGCTTTCTTT. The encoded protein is CASSLSGVNTEAFF.

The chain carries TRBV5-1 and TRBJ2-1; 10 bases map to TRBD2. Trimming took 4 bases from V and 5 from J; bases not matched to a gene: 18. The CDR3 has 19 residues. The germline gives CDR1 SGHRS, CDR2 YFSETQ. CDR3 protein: CASSQPASGRGGEDNEQFF. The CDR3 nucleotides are TGCGCCAGCAGCCAACCTGCTAGCGGGAGAGGGGGGGAGGACAATGAGCAGTTCTTC.

As DNA, the CDR3 is TGTGCCAGCAGCTTGTCCAGGCAAGAGACCCAGTACTTC. Encoded protein: CASSLSRQETQYF. The rearrangement links TRBV11-1 to TRBJ2-5; D is undetermined. The CDR3 is 13 amino acids. V was shortened by 3 bases and J by 2 bases, with 7 bases between the two germline ends. CDR1 and CDR2 (germline): SGHAT, FQDESV (reference sequence).

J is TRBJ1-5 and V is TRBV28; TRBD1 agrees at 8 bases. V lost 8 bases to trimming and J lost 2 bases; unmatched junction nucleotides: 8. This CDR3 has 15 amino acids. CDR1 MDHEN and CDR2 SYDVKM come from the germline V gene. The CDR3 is CASPPQGAGNQPQHF. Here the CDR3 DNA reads TGTGCCAGCCCCCCCCAGGGGGCTGGCAATCAGCCCCAGCATTTT.

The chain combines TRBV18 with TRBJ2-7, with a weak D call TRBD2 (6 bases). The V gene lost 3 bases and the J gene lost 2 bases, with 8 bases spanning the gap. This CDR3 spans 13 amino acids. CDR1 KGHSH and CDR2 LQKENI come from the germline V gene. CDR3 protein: CASSPAGPYEQYF. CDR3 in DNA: TGTGCCAGCTCACCGGCGGGGCCCTACGAGCAGTACTTC.

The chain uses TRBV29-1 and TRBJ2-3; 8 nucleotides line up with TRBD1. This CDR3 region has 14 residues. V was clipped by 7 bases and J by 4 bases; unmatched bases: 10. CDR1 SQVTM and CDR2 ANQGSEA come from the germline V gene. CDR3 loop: CSAPDREWADTQYF. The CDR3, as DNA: TGCAGCGCCCCGGACAGGGAATGGGCAGATACGCAGTATTTT.